Listed below are T cell receptor beta chains from one sample, sequenced in a study of T cells after posttransplantation cyclophosphamide. Libraries were prepared by immunoSEQ multiplex PCR; TCRdb keeps only in-frame clonotypes and omits some of them. The sample has 25,000 or so clones, about 82% seen once; the top ten hold around 5.8%. The material sequenced was PBMCs. These receptors were obtained from a woman in her fifties or sixties with a blood cancer, CMV-positive, and with a related stem cell donor. The CDR3 runs from the conserved cysteine through the conserved F or W. A D gene is named only where the DNA matches it firmly.

j_call v_call d_call cdr3_aa
TRBJ2-2 TRBV5-4 TRBD1 CASTPWQGAAGELFF
TRBJ2-2 TRBV11-2 - CASSSLRGRTGELFF
TRBJ2-5 TRBV25-1 TRBD2 CASGGLAGGQETQYF
TRBJ2-7 TRBV5-1 - CASSSWLGAEQYF
TRBJ1-5 TRBV19 - CATTSGGAGNQPQHF
TRBJ2-3 TRBV5-1 TRBD1 CASRRQGSTDTQYF
TRBJ2-3 TRBV5-5 TRBD2 CASSLVGAGSSTDTQYF
TRBJ1-2 TRBV30 TRBD1 CAWSYRGSYGYTF
TRBJ1-1 TRBV2 - CASSVADSSAFF
TRBJ1-5 TRBV10-3 - CAISELDRGNQPQHF
TRBJ1-1 TRBV7-2 - CASSLASDTEAFF
TRBJ1-3 TRBV5-4 - CASSFGGSDTIYF
TRBJ1-5 TRBV30 TRBD1 CAWSTGARQPQHF
TRBJ1-2 TRBV7-2 - CASSLGGLDLLNYGYTF
TRBJ2-3 TRBV7-9 TRBD2 CASSLARTSATDTQYF
TRBJ2-1 TRBV6-6 TRBD2 CASSGTSGTYNEQFF
TRBJ1-4 TRBV5-1 - CASSLGQSNEKLFF
TRBJ2-2 TRBV5-1 - CASGRGWTGELFF
TRBJ1-2 TRBV9 TRBD1 CASSAGTGVDGYTF
TRBJ2-1 TRBV6-1 TRBD1 CASSESGGHEQFF
TRBJ1-2 TRBV9 TRBD1 CAHTLEGQKGYTF
TRBJ1-2 TRBV11-2 - CASTRTGRGYGYTF
TRBJ2-1 TRBV19 TRBD1 CASSISGTGGYNEQFF
TRBJ1-5 TRBV4-1 TRBD1 CASSLGVRGPQPQHF
TRBJ1-1 TRBV19 TRBD1 CASSINSGGSTEAFF
TRBJ2-7 TRBV11-2 TRBD2 CASSPSGSPSYEQYF
TRBJ1-1 TRBV6-1 - CAAQQVGNTEAFF
TRBJ1-4 TRBV29-1 - CSVVSVIEGEKLFF
TRBJ1-3 TRBV7-9 - CASSSGYSGNTIYF
TRBJ1-1 TRBV10-3 - CAINEREATEAFF
TRBJ2-1 TRBV11-2 TRBD2 CASSLVLTSGHNEQFF